This T cell receptor (beta chain) was identified in a study of blood T cell repertoires in COVID-19. About the study: Both acute and convalescent COVID-19 samples were obtained from the United States, Italy and Spain. PBMCs, B-cell-depleted T cells, or T cells were the source of the cDNA or gDNA that made up the material.

The V gene end was trimmed by 2 bases and the J gene end by 1 base; junction bases not matched to a gene: 12. Germline loops: CDR1 MNHNS, CDR2 SASEGT. The CDR3 has 18 amino acids. Only in-frame clones appear in the TCRdb table, and some are missing; sequencing was by immunoSEQ multiplex PCR. The sample lists 130,000 to 150,000 clones, approximately 82% occurring once. The rearrangement joins TRBV6-1 to TRBJ2-7, with TRBD2 matching over 9 bases. The sample was peripheral blood. This clonotype was obtained from a human donor with acute or convalescent COVID-19. The donor label of this sample is uncertain. Here the CDR3 DNA reads TGTGCCAGCAGTGAATCCCAGGTTGTAGCGGGGGCTTCCTACGAGCAGTACTTC. Residues: CASSESQVVAGASYEQYF.